The T cell receptor (beta chain) under discussion was sequenced for a study of T cells after yellow fever vaccination. V was cut by 5 bases and J by 6 bases, with 19 bases left in between. CDR3 size: 16 residues. The germline CDR1 and CDR2 sequences are MGHRA and YSYEKL. MiXCR was run by TCRdb on the 5' RACE reads, yielding one entry per CDR3 protein. Here the sample spans 60,000 to 95,000 distinct CDR3 sequences, roughly 7% being singletons. The sequence derives from a man younger than 35 who received the YFV17D yellow fever vaccine. The chain is built from TRBV4-1 and TRBJ1-4, with a possible D match to TRBD1 (5 bases). The specimen comprised CD8+ T cells sorted from PBMCs, sampled around 10 days after the first yellow fever vaccination. The CDR3 DNA reads TGCGCCAGCAGCGACAGCGGTGGCGTCGCTTATGAAAAACTGTTTTTT. Its translation: CASSDSGGVAYEKLFF.